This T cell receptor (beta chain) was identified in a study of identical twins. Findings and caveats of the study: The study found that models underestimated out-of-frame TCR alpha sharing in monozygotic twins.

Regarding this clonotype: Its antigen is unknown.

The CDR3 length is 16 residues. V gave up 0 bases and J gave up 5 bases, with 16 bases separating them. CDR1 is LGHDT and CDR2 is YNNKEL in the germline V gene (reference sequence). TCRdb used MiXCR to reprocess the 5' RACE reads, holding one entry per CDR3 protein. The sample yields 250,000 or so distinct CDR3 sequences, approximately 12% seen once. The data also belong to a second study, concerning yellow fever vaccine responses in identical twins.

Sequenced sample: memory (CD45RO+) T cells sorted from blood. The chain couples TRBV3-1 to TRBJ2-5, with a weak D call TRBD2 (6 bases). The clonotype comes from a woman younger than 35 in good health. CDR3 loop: CASSQDRRGRSETQYF. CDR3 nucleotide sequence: TGTGCCAGCAGCCAAGATCGGAGGGGAAGAAGCGAGACCCAGTACTTC.